This T cell receptor (beta chain) was sequenced for a study of identical twins. Every one of the donors was a healthy Caucasian. A remark on this clonotype: Its specificity is not known.

The study's findings and limits: Fewer insertions were carried by abundant cord blood beta clonotypes, but none was seen in memory repertoires. In zero-insertion analyses, partial confounding could arise from invariant MAIT and iNKT cells.

The CDR3 contains 15 residues. The V gene's germline CDR1 is SGDLS and CDR2 YYNGEE. The junction had 5 bases not matched to a gene; V was cut back by 1 base and J by 4 bases. cDNA carried unique molecular identifiers, and a universal primer site was added by template switching. TCRdb passed the 5' RACE reads through MiXCR, listing each CDR3 protein once. In the table there are 1.5 million to 2 million distinct CDR3 sequences, about 31% of which are singletons. The chain couples TRBV9 to TRBJ2-1; the match to TRBD1 covers 7 bases. This TCR was sampled from a newborn girl in good health. The sequenced sample consisted of cord blood. The CDR3 loop is CASSVRDRDYNEQFF. The DNA of the CDR3 is TGTGCCAGCAGCGTACGAGACAGGGATTACAATGAGCAGTTCTTC.